Detailed here is one T cell receptor (beta chain). Its antigen is still unknown. This entry comes from a study of CD8 T cells in ankylosing spondylitis. Whole-study findings and limits: A number of the motif variants had already been described in reactive arthritis synovial fluid and blood. Disease-linked clones reportedly showed significant enrichment in matched ankylosing spondylitis synovial fluid. Blood from ankylosing spondylitis patients appeared to carry a characteristic roughly eight-variant TCR beta motif.

Generation of TCR beta libraries employed quantitative 5'-RACE incorporating molecular barcodes. TCRdb itself ran the 5' RACE reads through MiXCR, one entry per CDR3 protein. The sample holds around 300,000 distinct CDR3 sequences; 20% are singletons and the top ten take 3.5%. Germline V lookup: CDR1 SGHTA, CDR2 FQGNSA. J gave up 3 bases and V 1 base, and 5 bases lay outside the gene matches. The CDR3 is made up of 16 amino acids. The clonotype comes from a female donor with ankylosing spondylitis or in good health (not recorded which). The chain carries TRBV7-2 and TRBJ2-3, with 9 bases lining up with TRBD2. The specimen was blood, either unsorted or a sorted T cell fraction (not recorded which). For the CDR3, the DNA is TGTGCCAGCAGCTTAGTGGCGGCGGGAGGGACAGATACGCAGTATTTT. Translating it yields CASSLVAAGGTDTQYF. The full variable domain, its missing parts supplied by reference TRBV7-2 and TRBJ2-3, is GAGVSQSPSNKVTEKGKDVELRCDPISGHTALYWYRQSLGQGLEFLIYFQGNSAPDKSGLPSDRFSAERTGGSVSTLTIQRTQQEDSAVYLCASSLVAAGGTDTQYFGPGTRLTVL.